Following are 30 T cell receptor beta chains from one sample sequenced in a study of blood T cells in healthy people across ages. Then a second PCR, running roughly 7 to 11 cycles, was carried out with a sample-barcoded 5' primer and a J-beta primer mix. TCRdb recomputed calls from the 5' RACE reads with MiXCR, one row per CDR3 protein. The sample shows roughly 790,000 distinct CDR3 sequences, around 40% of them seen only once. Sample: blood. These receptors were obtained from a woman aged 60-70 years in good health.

The DNA for the CDR3 is TGCAGTGCTTGGACGGTTACGGGTGAAAAACTGTTTTTT. It translates to CSAWTVTGEKLFF. The rearrangement joins TRBV20-1 to TRBJ1-4, with D unresolved. Germline V gene lookup returns CDR1 DFQATT and CDR2 SNEGSKA (reference sequence). V lost 5 bases and J lost 7, with 14 bases in between. The length of the CDR3 is 13 residues.

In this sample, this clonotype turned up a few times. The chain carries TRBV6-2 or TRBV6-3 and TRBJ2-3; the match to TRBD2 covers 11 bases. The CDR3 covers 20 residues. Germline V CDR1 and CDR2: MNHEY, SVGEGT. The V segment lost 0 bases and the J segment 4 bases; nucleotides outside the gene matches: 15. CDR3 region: CASSYSAKFGTSGSPDTQYF. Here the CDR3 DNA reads TGTGCCAGCAGTTACTCGGCGAAATTCGGGACTAGCGGTAGCCCAGATACGCAGTATTTT.

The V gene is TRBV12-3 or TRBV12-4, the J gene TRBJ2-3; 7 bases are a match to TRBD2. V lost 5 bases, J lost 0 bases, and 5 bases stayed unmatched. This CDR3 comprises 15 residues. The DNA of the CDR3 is TGTGCCAGCAGTCCCTATAGCGGGAGCACAGATACGCAGTATTTT. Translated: CASSPYSGSTDTQYF.

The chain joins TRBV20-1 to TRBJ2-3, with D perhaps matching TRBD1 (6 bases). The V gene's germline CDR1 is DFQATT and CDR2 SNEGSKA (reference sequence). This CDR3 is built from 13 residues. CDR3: CSALPDRTDTQYF. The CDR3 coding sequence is TGCAGCGCCTTACCCGACAGGACAGATACGCAGTATTTT.

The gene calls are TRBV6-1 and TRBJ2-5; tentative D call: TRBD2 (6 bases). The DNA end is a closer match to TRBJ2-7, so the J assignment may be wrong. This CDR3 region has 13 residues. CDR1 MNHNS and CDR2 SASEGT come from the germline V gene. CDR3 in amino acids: CAGTGGFSYEQYF. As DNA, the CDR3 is TGTGCCGGCACTGGGGGGTTTTCCTACGAGCAGTACTTC.

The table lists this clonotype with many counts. The CDR3 coding sequence is TGCAGCGTTTCCCCAAGCGCGTACTTTAATTCCTACGAGCAGTACTTC. Translated: CSVSPSAYFNSYEQYF. This chain links TRBV29-1 with TRBJ2-7; no firm D call. V was clipped by 5 bases and J by 1 base, with 21 bases between them. From germline, CDR1 is SQVTM and CDR2 ANQGSEA. CDR3 size: 16 residues.

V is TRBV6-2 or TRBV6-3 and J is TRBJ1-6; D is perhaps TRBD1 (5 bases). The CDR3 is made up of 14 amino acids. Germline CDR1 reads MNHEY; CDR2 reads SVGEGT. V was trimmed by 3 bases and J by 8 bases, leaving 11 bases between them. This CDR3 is CASSYTTADSPLHF. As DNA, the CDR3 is TGTGCCAGCAGTTATACGACAGCTGATTCACCCCTCCACTTT.

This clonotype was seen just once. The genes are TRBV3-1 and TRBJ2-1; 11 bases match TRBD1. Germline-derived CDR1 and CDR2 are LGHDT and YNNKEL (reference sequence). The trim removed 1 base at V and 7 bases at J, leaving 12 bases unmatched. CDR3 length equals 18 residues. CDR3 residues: CASSQVFPGTGGTNEQFF. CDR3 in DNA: TGTGCCAGCAGCCAAGTCTTTCCCGGGACAGGGGGTACAAATGAGCAGTTCTTC.

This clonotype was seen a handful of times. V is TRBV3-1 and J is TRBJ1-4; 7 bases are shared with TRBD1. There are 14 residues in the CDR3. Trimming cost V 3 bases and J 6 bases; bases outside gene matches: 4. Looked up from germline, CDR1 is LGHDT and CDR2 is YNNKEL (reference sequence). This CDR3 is CASSQGQIDEKLFF. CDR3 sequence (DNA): TGTGCCAGCAGCCAGGGACAGATCGATGAAAAACTGTTTTTT. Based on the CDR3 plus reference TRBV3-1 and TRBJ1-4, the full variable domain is DTAVSQTPKYLVTQMGNDKSIKCEQNLGHDTMYWYKQDSKKFLKIMFSYNNKELIINETVPNRFSPKSPDKAHLNLHINSLELGDSAVYFCASSQGQIDEKLFFGSGTQLSVL.

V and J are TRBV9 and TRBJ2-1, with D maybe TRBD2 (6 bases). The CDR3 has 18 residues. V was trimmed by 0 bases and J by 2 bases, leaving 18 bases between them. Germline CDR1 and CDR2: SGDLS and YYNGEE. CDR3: CASSVEGLGGIPYNEQFF. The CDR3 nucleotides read TGTGCCAGCAGCGTAGAGGGACTTGGGGGGATCCCCTACAATGAGCAGTTCTTC. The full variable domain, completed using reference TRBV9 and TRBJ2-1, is DSGVTQTPKHLITATGQRVTLRCSPRSGDLSVYWYQQSLDQGLQFLIQYYNGEERAKGNILERFSAQQFPDLHSELNLSSLELGDSALYFCASSVEGLGGIPYNEQFFGPGTRLTVL.

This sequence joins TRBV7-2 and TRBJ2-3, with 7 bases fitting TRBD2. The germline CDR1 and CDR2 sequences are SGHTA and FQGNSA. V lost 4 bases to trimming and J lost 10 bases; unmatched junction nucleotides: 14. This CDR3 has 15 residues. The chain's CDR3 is CASSSLKGGREAQYF. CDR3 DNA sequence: TGTGCCAGCAGCTCCCTTAAGGGCGGGAGAGAGGCGCAGTATTTT.

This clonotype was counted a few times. As DNA, the CDR3 is TGTGCCAGCAGCCCCACCCGGGGCAAGGGACGCACAGATACGCAGTATTTT. Amino acids: CASSPTRGKGRTDTQYF. The J gene is TRBJ2-3, the V gene TRBV3-1, with D perhaps matching TRBD1 or TRBD2 (5 bases each). CDR3 size: 17 residues. Germline V CDR1 and CDR2: LGHDT, YNNKEL (reference sequence). V gave up 4 bases and J gave up 1 base, with 18 bases separating them.

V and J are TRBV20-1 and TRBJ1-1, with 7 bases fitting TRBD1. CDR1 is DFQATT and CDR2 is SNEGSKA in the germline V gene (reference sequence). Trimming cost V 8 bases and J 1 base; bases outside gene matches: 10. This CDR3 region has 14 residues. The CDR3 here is CSPPRTGWNTEAFF. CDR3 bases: TGCAGTCCCCCCCGGACAGGTTGGAACACTGAAGCTTTCTTT.

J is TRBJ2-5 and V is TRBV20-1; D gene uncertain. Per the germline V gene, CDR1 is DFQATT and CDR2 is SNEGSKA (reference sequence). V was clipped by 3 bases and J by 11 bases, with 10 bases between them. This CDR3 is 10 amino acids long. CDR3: CSASNNEQYF. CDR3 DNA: TGCAGTGCTAGTAACAATGAGCAGTACTTC.

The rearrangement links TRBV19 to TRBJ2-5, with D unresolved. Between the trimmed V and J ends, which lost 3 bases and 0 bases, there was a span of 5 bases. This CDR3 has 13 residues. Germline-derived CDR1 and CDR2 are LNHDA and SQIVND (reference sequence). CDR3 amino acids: CASSIRNQETQYF. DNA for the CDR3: TGTGCCAGTAGTATCAGGAACCAAGAGACCCAGTACTTC.

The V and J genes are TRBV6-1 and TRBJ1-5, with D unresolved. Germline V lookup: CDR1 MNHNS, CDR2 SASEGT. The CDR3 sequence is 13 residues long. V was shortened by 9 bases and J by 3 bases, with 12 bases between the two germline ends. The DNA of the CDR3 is TGTGCCAGGATGAGAGATCTCAATCAGCCCCAGCATTTT. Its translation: CARMRDLNQPQHF.

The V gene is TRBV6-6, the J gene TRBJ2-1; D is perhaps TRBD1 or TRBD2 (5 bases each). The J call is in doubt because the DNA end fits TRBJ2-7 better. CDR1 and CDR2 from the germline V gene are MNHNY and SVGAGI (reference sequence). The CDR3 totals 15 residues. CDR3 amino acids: CASSYGAAYGGEQYF. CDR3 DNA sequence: TGTGCCAGCAGTTACGGGGCAGCCTATGGGGGAGAGCAGTACTTC.

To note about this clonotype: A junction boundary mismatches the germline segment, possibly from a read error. This CDR3 is CASRQGGLNTDTRYF. The CDR3 DNA reads TGTGCCAGCAGGCAGGGCGGGTTAAACACAGATACGCGGTATTTT. The chain uses TRBV27 and TRBJ2-3; D is possibly TRBD1 or TRBD2 (5 bases each). The CDR3 covers 15 residues. Looked up from germline, CDR1 is MNHEY and CDR2 is SMNVEV (reference sequence).

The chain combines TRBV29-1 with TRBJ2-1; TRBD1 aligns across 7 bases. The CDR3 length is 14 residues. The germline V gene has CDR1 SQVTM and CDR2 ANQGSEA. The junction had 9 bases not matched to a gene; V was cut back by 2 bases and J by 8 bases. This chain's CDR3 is CSVESNVGGHEQFF. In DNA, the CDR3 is TGCAGCGTTGAATCGAACGTAGGGGGCCATGAGCAGTTCTTC.

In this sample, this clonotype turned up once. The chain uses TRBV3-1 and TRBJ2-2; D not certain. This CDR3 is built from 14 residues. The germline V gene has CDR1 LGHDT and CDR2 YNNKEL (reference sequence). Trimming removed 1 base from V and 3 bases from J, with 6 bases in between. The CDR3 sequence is CASSQGTDTGELFF. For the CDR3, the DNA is TGTGCCAGCAGCCAAGGCACGGACACCGGGGAGCTGTTTTTT.

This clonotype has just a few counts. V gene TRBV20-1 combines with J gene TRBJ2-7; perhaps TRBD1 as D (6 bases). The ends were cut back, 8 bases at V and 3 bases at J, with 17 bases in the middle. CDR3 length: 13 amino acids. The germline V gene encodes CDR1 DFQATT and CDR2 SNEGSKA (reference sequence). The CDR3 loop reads CSPAGQGFYEQYF. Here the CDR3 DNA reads TGCAGTCCCGCCGGGCAGGGGTTCTACGAGCAGTACTTC.

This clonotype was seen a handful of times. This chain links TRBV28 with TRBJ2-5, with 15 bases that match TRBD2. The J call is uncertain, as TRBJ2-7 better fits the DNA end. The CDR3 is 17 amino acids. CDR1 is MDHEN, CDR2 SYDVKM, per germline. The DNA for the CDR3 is TGTGCCAGCAGTTCATTCTCGGGACTAGCGGGAGGATACGAGCAGTACTTC. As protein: CASSSFSGLAGGYEQYF.

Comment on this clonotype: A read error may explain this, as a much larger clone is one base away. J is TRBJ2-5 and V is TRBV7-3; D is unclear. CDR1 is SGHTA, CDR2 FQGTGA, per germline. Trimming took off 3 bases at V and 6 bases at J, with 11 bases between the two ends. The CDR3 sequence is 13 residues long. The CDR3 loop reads CASSFAGAKTQYF. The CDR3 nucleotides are TGTGCCAGCAGCTTCGCCGGCGCGAAGACCCAGTACTTC.

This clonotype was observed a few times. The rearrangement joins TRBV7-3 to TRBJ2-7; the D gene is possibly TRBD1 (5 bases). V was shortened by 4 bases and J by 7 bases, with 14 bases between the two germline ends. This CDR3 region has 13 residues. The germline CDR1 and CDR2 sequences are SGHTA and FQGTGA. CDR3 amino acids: CASSSRVSDEQYF. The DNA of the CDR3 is TGTGCCAGCAGCTCCAGGGTGAGTGATGAGCAGTACTTC.

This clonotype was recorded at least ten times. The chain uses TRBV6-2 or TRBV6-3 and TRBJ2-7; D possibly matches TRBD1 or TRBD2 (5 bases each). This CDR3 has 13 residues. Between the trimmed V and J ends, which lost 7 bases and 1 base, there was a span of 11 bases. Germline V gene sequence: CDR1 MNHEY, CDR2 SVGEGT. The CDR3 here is CASKGTGSYEQYF. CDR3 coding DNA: TGTGCCAGCAAAGGGACGGGGTCCTACGAGCAGTACTTC.

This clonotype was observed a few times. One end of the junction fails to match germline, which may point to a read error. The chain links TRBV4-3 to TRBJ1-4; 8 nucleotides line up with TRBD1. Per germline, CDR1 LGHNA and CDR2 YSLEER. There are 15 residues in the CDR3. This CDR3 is CASSQEGTGGERLFF. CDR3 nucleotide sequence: TGCGCCAGCAGCCAAGAAGGGACAGGCGGCGAAAGACTGTTTTTT.

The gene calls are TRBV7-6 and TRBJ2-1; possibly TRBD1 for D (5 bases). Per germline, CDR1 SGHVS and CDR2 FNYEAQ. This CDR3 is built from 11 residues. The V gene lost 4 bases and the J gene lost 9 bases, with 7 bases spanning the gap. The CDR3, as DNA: TGTGCCAGCAGCTGGGGCGGTGAGCAGTTCTTC. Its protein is CASSWGGEQFF. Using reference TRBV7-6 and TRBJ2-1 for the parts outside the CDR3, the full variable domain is GAGVSQSPRYKVTKRGQDVALRCDPISGHVSLYWYRQALGQGPEFLTYFNYEAQQDKSGLPNDRFSAERPEGSISTLTIQRTEQRDSAMYRCASSWGGEQFFGPGTRLTVL.

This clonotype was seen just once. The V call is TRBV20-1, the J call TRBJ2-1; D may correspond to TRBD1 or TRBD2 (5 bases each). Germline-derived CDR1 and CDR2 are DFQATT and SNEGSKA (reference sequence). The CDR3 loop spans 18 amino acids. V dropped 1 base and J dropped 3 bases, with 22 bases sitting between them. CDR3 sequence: CSARGPRDPRSLYNEQFF. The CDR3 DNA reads TGCAGTGCTAGAGGGCCGAGGGACCCTCGGTCCCTCTACAATGAGCAGTTCTTC.

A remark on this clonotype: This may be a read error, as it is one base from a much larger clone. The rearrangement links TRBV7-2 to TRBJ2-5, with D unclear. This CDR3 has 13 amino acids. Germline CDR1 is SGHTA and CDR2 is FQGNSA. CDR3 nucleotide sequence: TGTGCCAGCGGCTTCTTTCCCCGGCCAGAGCAGTACTTC. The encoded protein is CASGFFPRPEQYF.

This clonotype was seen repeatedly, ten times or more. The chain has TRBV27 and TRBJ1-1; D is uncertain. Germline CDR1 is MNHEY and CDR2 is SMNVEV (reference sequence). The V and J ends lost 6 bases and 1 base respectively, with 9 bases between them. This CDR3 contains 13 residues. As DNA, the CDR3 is TGTGCCAGCAGCTTAACAGAGAACACTGAAGCTTTCTTT. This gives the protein CASSLTENTEAFF.